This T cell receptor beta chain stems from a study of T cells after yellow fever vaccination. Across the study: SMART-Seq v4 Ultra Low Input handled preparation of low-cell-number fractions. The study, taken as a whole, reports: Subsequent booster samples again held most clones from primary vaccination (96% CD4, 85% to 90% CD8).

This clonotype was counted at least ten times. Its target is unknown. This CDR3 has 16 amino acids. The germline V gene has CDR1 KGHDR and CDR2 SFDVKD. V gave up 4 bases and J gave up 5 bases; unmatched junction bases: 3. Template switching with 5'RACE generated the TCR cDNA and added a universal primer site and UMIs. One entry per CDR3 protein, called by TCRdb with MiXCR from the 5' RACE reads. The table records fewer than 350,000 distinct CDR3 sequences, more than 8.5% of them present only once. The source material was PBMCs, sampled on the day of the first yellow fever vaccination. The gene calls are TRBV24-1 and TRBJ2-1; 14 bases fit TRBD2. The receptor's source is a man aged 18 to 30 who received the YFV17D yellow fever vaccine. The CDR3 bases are TGTGCCACCAGTGACGGACTAGCGGGGGGCAACAATGAGCAGTTCTTC. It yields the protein CATSDGLAGGNNEQFF.